There are a few counts of the clone carrying this T cell receptor beta chain. The antigen is unknown. Patients had locally advanced or metastatic urothelial carcinoma. These data are taken from a study of PD-L1 blockade in urothelial cancer. Study-level points and caveats: Better survival was predicted by below-median pretreatment blood TCR clonality.

The authors spiked synthetic TCR analog templates into each PCR. Produced via immunoSEQ multiplex PCR; TCRdb's table is partial and in-frame only. Altogether 15,000 to 20,000 clones are present, roughly 87% being singletons, with the ten largest covering 5.5% to 7%. Between the trimmed V and J ends, which lost 7 bases and 1 base, there was a span of 18 bases. The germline V gene has CDR1 SGHVS and CDR2 FQNEAQ. This CDR3 has 16 amino acids. The specimen comprised PBMCs, sampled around atezolizumab (anti-PD-L1) treatment. The clonotype originates from a man aged 50-59 years with urothelial cancer. The chain uses TRBV7-8 and TRBJ2-3; D is unclear. For the CDR3, the DNA is TGTGCCAGCATCCTAGAAGAGCCCCTGGGCACAGATACGCAGTATTTT. Its protein product is CASILEEPLGTDTQYF.